This entry lists 5 T cell receptor beta chains sequenced from one sample in a study of blood T cell repertoires in COVID-19. This table comes from immunoSEQ multiplex PCR, and its TCRdb copy is limited to in-frame clones, with some not included. The table lists almost 100,000 clones, roughly nine tenths of them singletons. Sequencing was carried out using peripheral blood. The receptors come from a man aged 50-60 years with acute or convalescent COVID-19.

The gene calls are TRBV27 and TRBJ2-3; 7 positions agree with TRBD1. Trimming cost V 6 bases and J 5 bases; bases outside gene matches: 8. From germline, CDR1 is MNHEY and CDR2 SMNVEV (reference sequence). This CDR3 is 14 amino acids long. The CDR3 DNA follows: TGTGCCAGCAGCACTGGGCAGGGGGTAGATACGCAGTATTTT. Translated, it gives CASSTGQGVDTQYF.

The chain recombines TRBV10-2 with TRBJ1-1; D is uncertain. Deletions cut 6 bases from V and 6 bases from J, with 23 bases between. Germline assignment: CDR1 WSHSY and CDR2 SAAADI. This CDR3 has 16 residues. CDR3 in DNA: TGCGCCAGCAGACATGAGACGGGTTTCGGTGAACCTGAAGCTTTCTTT. Translation: CASRHETGFGEPEAFF.

This chain links TRBV6-5 with TRBJ2-7; 9 bases are a match to TRBD2. This CDR3 spans 14 amino acids. Germline V gives CDR1 MNHEY, CDR2 SVGAGI. Trimming removed 7 bases from V and 4 bases from J; junction bases left unmatched: 8. CDR3 in amino acids: CASIAFSGSYEQYF. CDR3 DNA: TGTGCCAGCATCGCCTTTAGCGGGAGTTACGAGCAGTACTTC.

V usage is TRBV5-8 and J usage is TRBJ2-3, with D unclear. Germline lookup yields CDR1 SGHTS and CDR2 YDEGEE. The V end lost 0 bases, the J end lost 9 bases, and 5 bases lay between the germline ends. CDR3 size: 11 residues. The CDR3 region has the DNA TGTGCCAGCAGCTTGGAGGAGACGCAGTATTTT. Translating it yields CASSLEETQYF.

V and J are TRBV3-1 (or the pseudogene TRBV3-2) and TRBJ1-2; D gene ambiguous. The V gene's germline CDR1 is LGHDT and CDR2 YNNKEL (reference sequence). V was pared by 5 bases and J by 4 bases, with 11 bases between. This CDR3 has 13 amino acids. DNA of the CDR3: TGTGCCAGCAGCGCCACAGAATTCTATGGCTACACCTTC. The encoded protein is CASSATEFYGYTF.